Sequencing of this T cell receptor (beta chain) was carried out in a study of blood T cell repertoires in COVID-19. Background on the study: Italy, Spain and the United States were the sources of the convalescent and acute COVID-19 samples. Sources were T cells, B-cell-depleted T cells, or PBMCs; the material itself was cDNA or gDNA.

Authors' methods: Estimated nucleated cell counts came from reference gene primer amplification. Assay: immunoSEQ multiplex PCR; the TCRdb copy retains only in-frame clones and omits some. The D gene and trimming were derived from the DNA, and the V and J assignments and clone size from that table. The sample contains over 30,000 clones, 77% of which appear only once. This CDR3 has 14 residues. V was pared by 5 bases and J by 3 bases, with 13 bases between. The germline CDR1 and CDR2 sequences are LNHNV and YYDKDF (reference sequence). The V and J genes are TRBV15 and TRBJ1-2; D not resolved. Sequencing was performed on peripheral blood. The TCR originated in a human donor in a cohort sampled during active COVID-19. The DNA of the CDR3 is TGTGCCACCAGCCGGAACAGTGCCGACTATGGCTACACCTTC. Protein product: CATSRNSADYGYTF.